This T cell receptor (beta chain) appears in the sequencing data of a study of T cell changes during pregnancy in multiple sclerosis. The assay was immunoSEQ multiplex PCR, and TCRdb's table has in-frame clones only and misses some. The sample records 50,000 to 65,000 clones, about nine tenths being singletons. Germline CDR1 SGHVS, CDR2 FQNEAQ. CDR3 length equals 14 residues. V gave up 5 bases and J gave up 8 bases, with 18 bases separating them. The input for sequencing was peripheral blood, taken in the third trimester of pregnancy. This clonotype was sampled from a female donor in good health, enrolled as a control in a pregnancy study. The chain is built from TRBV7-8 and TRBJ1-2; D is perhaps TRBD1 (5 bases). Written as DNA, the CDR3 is TGTGCCAGCAGCCCTGGACATACCTCGGAGGGCTACACCTTC. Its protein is CASSPGHTSEGYTF.